These 31 T cell receptor beta chains originate from one sample sequenced in a study of blood T cell repertoires in COVID-19. Measured with immunoSEQ multiplex PCR; TCRdb has only the in-frame clones, and not every one. The sample yields tens of thousands of clones, roughly 90% seen once. Sequencing was carried out using peripheral blood. The receptors come from a man between 50 and 59 years old with active COVID-19.

The chain recombines TRBV5-1 with TRBJ2-7; D is perhaps TRBD2 (5 bases). Germline CDR1 reads SGHRS; CDR2 reads YFSETQ. The V end was cut by 4 bases, the J end by 3 bases, with 11 bases between. This CDR3 region has 13 residues. The CDR3 coding sequence is TGCGCCAGCAGCCGGGATGGGGACTACGAGCAGTACTTC. This codes for CASSRDGDYEQYF.

The rearrangement uses TRBV15 and TRBJ1-1, with D unresolved. This CDR3 is built from 14 residues. CDR1 is LNHNV and CDR2 is YYDKDF in the germline V gene (reference sequence). With 0 bases removed from V and 6 bases from J, the gap between germline ends came to 11 bases. CDR3 coding DNA: TGTGCCACCAGCAGAGACAGGTTAATGGCTGAAGCTTTCTTT. Protein product: CATSRDRLMAEAFF. Using reference TRBV15 and TRBJ1-1 for the parts outside the CDR3, the full variable domain is DAMVIQNPRYQVTQFGKPVTLSCSQTLNHNVMYWYQQKSSQAPKLLFHYYDKDFNNEADTPDNFQSRRPNTSFCFLDIRSPGLGDTAMYLCATSRDRLMAEAFFGQGTRLTVV.

The V call is TRBV9, the J call TRBJ1-1; D is unclear. The CDR3 spans 14 residues. The V and J ends lost 2 bases and 0 bases respectively, with 8 bases between them. In germline, CDR1 is SGDLS, CDR2 YYNGEE. The CDR3 reads CASSVTGLNTEAFF. The CDR3 region has the DNA TGTGCCAGCAGCGTGACGGGATTGAACACTGAAGCTTTCTTT.

The chain has TRBV4-2 and TRBJ1-6; 11 nucleotides align to TRBD1. Germline CDR1 LGHNA, CDR2 YNFKEQ. Germline trimming cut 1 base from V and 10 bases from J; bases unmatched to any gene: 3. The CDR3 runs 15 residues. CDR3 amino acids: CASSQAGTGGSPLHF. The CDR3 DNA reads TGTGCCAGCAGCCAAGCCGGGACAGGGGGGTCACCCCTCCACTTT.

The genes are TRBV3-1 (or the pseudogene TRBV3-2) and TRBJ2-1; D is uncertain. From germline, CDR1 is LGHDT and CDR2 YNNKEL (reference sequence). Trimming removed 4 bases at V and 3 bases at J, with 7 bases between. CDR3 size: 13 residues. The CDR3 sequence: CASSPSVYNEQFF. The CDR3 DNA follows: TGTGCCAGCAGCCCCTCCGTCTACAATGAGCAGTTCTTC.

The J gene is TRBJ2-3, the V gene TRBV7-6; the match to TRBD2 covers 13 bases. Germline CDR1 reads SGHVS; CDR2 reads FNYEAQ. CDR3 size: 18 residues. The V and J ends lost 3 bases and 6 bases, in that order; junction bases with no gene match: 12. CDR3 loop: CASSFSWGLAGTWDTQYF. CDR3 nucleotides: TGTGCCAGCAGCTTCTCGTGGGGACTAGCGGGGACTTGGGATACGCAGTATTTT.

J is TRBJ2-7 and V is TRBV23-1; D perhaps matches TRBD1 (5 bases). Being an ORF, TRBV23-1 has a function that is uncertain. The CDR3 covers 16 residues. Trimming took off 4 bases at V and 0 bases at J, with 16 bases between the two ends. CDR3 in amino acids: CASSPRTKRSSYEQYF. The CDR3 region has the DNA TGCGCCAGCAGTCCCCGGACAAAAAGGAGCTCCTACGAGCAGTACTTC.

The chain's CDR3 is CASSLRQGPTDEQFF. CDR3 nucleotide sequence: TGTGCCAGCAGCTTACGACAGGGCCCTACAGATGAGCAGTTCTTC. The rearrangement uses TRBV11-3 and TRBJ2-1; 7 bases are a match to TRBD1. CDR3 size: 15 residues. V lost 2 bases, J lost 8 bases, and 9 bases stayed unmatched. Germline lookup yields CDR1 SGHNT and CDR2 YENEEA.

J is TRBJ1-1 and V is TRBV29-1, with a weak D call TRBD1 (5 bases). The CDR3 has 15 amino acids. Germline assignment: CDR1 SQVTM and CDR2 ANQGSEA. Trimming took off 0 bases at V and 1 base at J, with 12 bases between the two ends. The CDR3 region is CSVEEVGGTNTEAFF. The CDR3 coding sequence is TGCAGCGTTGAAGAGGTGGGGGGTACGAACACTGAAGCTTTCTTT.

The CDR3 nucleotides are TGTGCCAGTAAGGAACGAGGGGGGGTGAACATTCAGTACTTC. Translation: CASKERGGVNIQYF. V and J are TRBV19 and TRBJ2-4; D is possibly TRBD2 (7 bases). With 7 bases removed from V and 7 bases from J, the gap between germline ends came to 17 bases. Germline CDR1 reads LNHDA; CDR2 reads SQIVND (reference sequence). The CDR3 consists of 14 residues.

For the CDR3, the DNA is TGCACCAGCAGGTCACAGGGGGAGAACACCGGGGAGCTGTTTTTT. Protein product: CTSRSQGENTGELFF. The chain has TRBV1 and TRBJ2-2; TRBD1, as called in the table, went unchecked against the DNA. TRBV1 is an annotated pseudogene. There are 15 residues in the CDR3.

The rearrangement uses TRBV19 and TRBJ1-5; tentative D call: TRBD1 (6 bases). CDR1 and CDR2 (germline): LNHDA, SQIVND (reference sequence). V lost 4 bases and J lost 4, with 17 bases in between. This CDR3 has 16 residues. CDR3 nucleotide sequence: TGTGCCAGTAGTACCTTGTCAACCGGGACAAATCAGCCCCAGCATTTT. Its translation: CASSTLSTGTNQPQHF.

In this sample, this clone turned up a few times. The chain recombines TRBV18 with TRBJ2-1, with TRBD2 matching 8 bases. The CDR3 consists of 14 residues. The ends lost 4 bases at V and 5 bases at J; junction bases unmatched: 4. Germline V gene lookup returns CDR1 KGHSH and CDR2 LQKENI. The CDR3 DNA is TGTGCCAGCTCACTAGCGGGGATGCACAATGAGCAGTTCTTC. Residues: CASSLAGMHNEQFF.

The gene calls are TRBV6-2 or TRBV6-3 and TRBJ1-3; D not certain. The V and J ends lost 6 bases and 0 bases respectively, with 9 bases between them. From germline, CDR1 is MNHEY and CDR2 SVGEGT. The CDR3 runs to 14 residues. The CDR3 sequence is CASSPRFSGNTIYF. CDR3 DNA sequence: TGTGCCAGCAGCCCACGGTTCTCTGGAAACACCATATATTTT.

The chain combines TRBV25-1 with TRBJ2-1; TRBD1 agrees at 7 bases. The J segment lost 2 bases and the V segment lost 1 base, leaving 8 bases of the junction unmatched. Germline V gene sequence: CDR1 MGHDK, CDR2 SYGVNS. CDR3 length: 17 amino acids. CDR3 in DNA: TGTGCCAGCAGTGAATGGGCCACAGGGGCCCCCTACAATGAGCAGTTCTTC. Residues: CASSEWATGAPYNEQFF.

V gene TRBV30 combines with J gene TRBJ2-2; D may be TRBD2 (7 bases). The length of the CDR3 is 13 residues. Germline CDR1 GTSNPN, CDR2 SVGIG (reference sequence). This CDR3 is CAQRGGGTGELFF. In DNA form, the CDR3 reads TGTGCTCAGAGGGGGGGAGGCACCGGGGAGCTGTTTTTT.

The chain joins TRBV28 to TRBJ2-7; TRBD1 matches 8 bases. In germline, CDR1 is MDHEN, CDR2 SYDVKM. Unmatched junction bases numbered 11, after V lost 8 bases and J lost 5 bases. The CDR3 has 14 amino acids. The CDR3 DNA reads TGTGCCAGCGTAGCCTTGACAGGGGCCAACGAGCAGTACTTC. This translates into CASVALTGANEQYF.

The chain uses TRBV6-5 and TRBJ2-5; 7 bases match TRBD1. Trimming at V came to 9 bases and at J to 5 bases, leaving 6 bases not matched to a gene. From germline, CDR1 is MNHEY and CDR2 SVGAGI. The CDR3 is 12 amino acids. The CDR3: CARGQIGETQYF. DNA of the CDR3: TGTGCCAGGGGACAGATCGGGGAGACCCAGTACTTC.

The gene calls are TRBV5-6 and TRBJ2-7; TRBD2 might be the D (7 bases). The germline V gene encodes CDR1 SGHDT and CDR2 YYEEEE. The CDR3 runs 15 residues. Trimming cost V 4 bases and J 3 bases, with 17 bases left between them. The CDR3 sequence is CASSLRGRGSYEQYF. CDR3 bases: TGTGCCAGCAGCCTGCGGGGGCGGGGGAGCTACGAGCAGTACTTC.

This clone was counted a single time. The V and J genes are TRBV9 and TRBJ2-1; tentative D call: TRBD1 (6 bases). The CDR3 is made up of 13 amino acids. Germline CDR1 is SGDLS and CDR2 is YYNGEE. The V end was cut by 4 bases, the J end by 2 bases, with 7 bases between. The CDR3 DNA sequence: TGTGCCAGCAGCTCAGGGGCCTACAATGAGCAGTTCTTC. Translated: CASSSGAYNEQFF.

The rearrangement uses TRBV19 and TRBJ1-4; 9 nucleotides line up with TRBD1. CDR3 size: 14 residues. V gave up 3 bases and J gave up 12 bases; unmatched junction bases: 8. Germline V gene lookup returns CDR1 LNHDA and CDR2 SQIVND (reference sequence). This chain's CDR3 is CASSIDRGIGELFF. The CDR3 nucleotides read TGTGCCAGTAGTATCGACAGGGGGATAGGAGAACTGTTTTTT.

This clone was observed once. The chain is built from TRBV6-5 and TRBJ1-3, with no clear D. The CDR3 totals 13 residues. The germline V and J ends were trimmed by 8 bases and 0 bases, with 8 bases remaining between them. Germline values: CDR1 MNHEY, CDR2 SVGAGI. This CDR3 reads CASSDSSGNTIYF. The DNA of the CDR3 is TGTGCCAGCTCAGACTCCTCTGGAAACACCATATATTTT.

This chain uses TRBV28 with TRBJ1-1; D is unclear. Trimming took 5 bases from V and 0 from J, leaving 7 bases between them. The CDR3 is 13 residues long. CDR1 and CDR2 from the germline V gene are MDHEN and SYDVKM. CDR3 residues: CASSPQMNTEAFF. The CDR3 DNA reads TGTGCCAGCAGTCCTCAGATGAACACTGAAGCTTTCTTT.

The CDR3 reads CASSPYRGEDYGYTF. The CDR3 nucleotides are TGTGCCAGCAGCCCCTATAGGGGCGAAGACTATGGCTACACCTTC. The rearrangement joins TRBV7-2 to TRBJ1-2; TRBD1 might be the D (5 bases). This CDR3 contains 15 residues. CDR1 and CDR2 (germline): SGHTA, FQGNSA. The V end lost 5 bases, the J end lost 3 bases, and 16 bases lay between the germline ends.

The V and J genes are TRBV30 and TRBJ1-6, with D hard to call. Germline values: CDR1 GTSNPN, CDR2 SVGIG (reference sequence). CDR3 size: 13 residues. Trimming stripped 1 base from V and 4 bases from J, with 5 bases between. CDR3 sequence: CAWSGQYNSPLHF. CDR3 in DNA: TGTGCCTGGAGTGGACAATATAATTCACCCCTCCACTTT.

This clone is a singleton in its sample. The chain has TRBV5-1 and TRBJ2-5; 9 positions agree with TRBD2. The CDR3 is made up of 14 amino acids. Germline-derived CDR1 and CDR2 are SGHRS and YFSETQ. V lost 7 bases, J lost 2 bases, and 6 bases stayed unmatched. CDR3 region: CASQGLAGQETQYF. CDR3 DNA sequence: TGCGCCAGCCAGGGTCTAGCGGGGCAAGAGACCCAGTACTTC.

This clone was detected a few times. This chain joins TRBV5-4 and TRBJ2-7; D is ambiguous. The V gene's germline CDR1 is SGHNT and CDR2 YYREEE (reference sequence). CDR3 length equals 12 residues. The V and J ends lost 0 bases and 7 bases respectively, with 8 bases between them. CDR3 region: CASSLAGREQYF. The CDR3 nucleotides are TGTGCCAGCAGCTTGGCCGGTCGGGAGCAGTACTTC. Complete variable domain (other parts from reference TRBV5-4 and TRBJ2-7): ETGVTQSPTHLIKTRGQQVTLRCSSQSGHNTVSWYQQALGQGPQFIFQYYREEENGRGNFPPRFSGLQFPNYSSELNVNALELDDSALYLCASSLAGREQYFGPGTRLTVT.

This chain joins TRBV5-1 and TRBJ2-2; no firm D call. The CDR3 runs to 13 residues. Trimming stripped 2 bases from V and 5 bases from J, with 7 bases between. CDR1 SGHRS and CDR2 YFSETQ come from the germline V gene. The CDR3 protein is CASSLTATGELFF. The CDR3 coding sequence is TGCGCCAGCAGCTTAACAGCAACCGGGGAGCTGTTTTTT. The full variable domain, rest sourced from reference TRBV5-1 and TRBJ2-2, is KAGVTQTPRYLIKTRGQQVTLSCSPISGHRSVSWYQQTPGQGLQFLFEYFSETQRNKGNFPGRFSGRQFSNSRSEMNVSTLELGDSALYLCASSLTATGELFFGEGSRLTVL.

This chain connects TRBV6-2 or TRBV6-3 to TRBJ2-2; tentative D call: TRBD2 (7 bases). The CDR3 sequence is 19 residues long. V was cut by 0 bases and J by 5 bases, with 22 bases left in between. CDR1 and CDR2 (germline): MNHEY, SVGEGT. The CDR3, as DNA: TGTGCCAGCAGTTACTCGCTATCGGGGCGGGGGCTAGGTACCGGGGAGCTGTTTTTT. Encoded protein: CASSYSLSGRGLGTGELFF.

The chain couples TRBV6-1 to TRBJ2-2; D is perhaps TRBD1 (5 bases). This CDR3 comprises 16 residues. The germline gives CDR1 MNHNS, CDR2 SASEGT. The V gene lost 2 bases and the J gene lost 2 bases, with 12 bases spanning the gap. The CDR3 loop reads CASSERGRINTGELFF. As DNA, the CDR3 is TGTGCCAGCAGTGAAAGGGGAAGGATTAACACCGGGGAGCTGTTTTTT.

The V call is TRBV5-1, the J call TRBJ1-2, with D maybe TRBD1 (5 bases). The V end lost 5 bases, the J end lost 1 base, and 12 bases lay between the germline ends. The CDR3 is 14 amino acids. Germline loops: CDR1 SGHRS, CDR2 YFSETQ. For the CDR3, the DNA is TGCGCCAGCAGGACACCAGGGATTAACTATGGCTACACCTTC. It codes for CASRTPGINYGYTF.